The entry below describes one TCR beta chain. Its specificity is unknown. No conserved phenylalanine or tryptophan ends this CDR3, so it is likely a read error. The data belong to a study of tumor-infiltrating lymphocytes in primary liver carcinoma. About the research overall: Patients were both men and women, whose ages ran from 30 to 69 years. The study, taken as a whole, reports: When set against blood, tumors had a significantly higher top-250-clone fraction (p = 0.039).

The authors made TCR beta cDNA from 450 to 600 ng total RNA with a constant-region primer. Libraries covering TCR beta were generated through three nested multiplex PCR rounds (using a slightly modified ARM-PCR). Both of the initial two PCR rounds ran for approximately 11 cycles and employed TRBV1-TRBV30 forward primers alongside a C-beta reverse primer. TCRdb re-called the multiplex PCR reads through MiXCR, storing one row per CDR3 protein. The table has roughly 25,000 distinct CDR3 sequences, over 60% seen once. DNA and RNA were both co-extracted from 20-30 mg of bulk tissue that had not been sorted. Trimming took 10 bases from V and 5 from J, leaving 21 bases between them. This CDR3 region has 15 residues. From germline, CDR1 is MGHRA and CDR2 YSYEKL.

The chain carries TRBV4-1 and TRBJ2-1; no firm D call. This receptor was identified in a man aged 35-49 years with primary liver carcinoma and hepatitis B virus infection. Sequenced sample: liver tumor tissue from sampling region 3. Subset in this sample: tumor region T3, left-lateral pole. CDR3 bases: TGCGCCAACTGCCCGCTCGGTAACAACAACAATGAGCAGTTCCTC. This gives the protein CANCPLGNNNNEQFL.